The rows below give T cell receptor beta chains drawn from one sample of a study of blood T cell repertoires in COVID-19. TCRdb's copy holds only in-frame clones and misses some; the assay was immunoSEQ multiplex PCR. The profile shows under 110,000 clones, 70% to 85% of them singletons. What was sequenced was peripheral blood. All receptors come from a woman in her sixties with acute or convalescent COVID-19. CDR3s include the opening cysteine and the closing phenylalanine or tryptophan. A D gene is named only where the DNA matches it firmly. For some rows the clone size is stated as once, few or many, or as a class when expanded; others skip it.

CDR3nt: TGCGCCAGCAGCTTAGCGGTTCAAGAGACCCAGTACTTC
CDR3aa: CASSLAVQETQYF
v_gene: TRBV5-1
j_gene: TRBJ2-5
d_gene: .
abundance: .

CDR3nt: TGTGCCAGCAGCTTAGGGACAGTTAATGAAAAACTGTTTTTT
CDR3aa: CASSLGTVNEKLFF
v_gene: TRBV11-2
j_gene: TRBJ1-4
d_gene: .
abundance: .

CDR3nt: TGTGCCAGCAGTGTCTACGGTTCACCCCTCCACTTT
CDR3aa: CASSVYGSPLHF
v_gene: TRBV6-6
j_gene: TRBJ1-6
d_gene: .
abundance: .

CDR3nt: TGCGCCAGCAGCCCACCGACTAGCGGGAGTTCCTACAATGAGCAGTTCTTC
CDR3aa: CASSPPTSGSSYNEQFF
v_gene: TRBV5-1
j_gene: TRBJ2-1
d_gene: TRBD2
abundance: .

CDR3nt: TGTGCCAGCAGCCCAATAGCGGGGACCTACAATGAGCAGTTCTTC
CDR3aa: CASSPIAGTYNEQFF
v_gene: TRBV16
j_gene: TRBJ2-1
d_gene: TRBD2
abundance: once

CDR3nt: TGTGCCAGCAGCCAAGCACAAGAGACCCAGTACTTC
CDR3aa: CASSQAQETQYF
v_gene: TRBV5-4
j_gene: TRBJ2-5
d_gene: .
abundance: .

CDR3nt: TGTGCCAGCAGCCTACAGGGTGGGGACACTGAAGCTTTCTTT
CDR3aa: CASSLQGGDTEAFF
v_gene: TRBV7-3
j_gene: TRBJ1-1
d_gene: .
abundance: .

CDR3nt: TGTGCCAGCGCCCCAGTGCCAAACATCGCTTTCTTT
CDR3aa: CASAPVPNIAFF
v_gene: TRBV2
j_gene: TRBJ1-1
d_gene: .
abundance: .

CDR3nt: TGTGCCAGCCCGGGTCAGGGGACAGCTAATCAGCCCCAGCATTTT
CDR3aa: CASPGQGTANQPQHF
v_gene: TRBV27
j_gene: TRBJ1-5
d_gene: TRBD1
abundance: .

CDR3nt: TGTGCCAGCAGCTTAGCGCTAGCGGGGAACACCGGGGAGCTGTTTTTT
CDR3aa: CASSLALAGNTGELFF
v_gene: TRBV7-9
j_gene: TRBJ2-2
d_gene: TRBD2
abundance: .

CDR3nt: TGTGCCACCAGTGATTCAGGGGTAAACTATGGCTACACCTTC
CDR3aa: CATSDSGVNYGYTF
v_gene: TRBV24-1
j_gene: TRBJ1-2
d_gene: .
abundance: .

CDR3nt: TGCGCCAGCAGCGGACAGGGTGGTTCACCCCTCCACTTT
CDR3aa: CASSGQGGSPLHF
v_gene: TRBV5-1
j_gene: TRBJ1-6
d_gene: TRBD1
abundance: .

CDR3nt: TGTGCCAGCTCACCCGGGACAGATGGCTACACCTTC
CDR3aa: CASSPGTDGYTF
v_gene: TRBV18
j_gene: TRBJ1-2
d_gene: TRBD1
abundance: once

CDR3nt: TGTGCCAGCAGTGAATGGGAGGGAGTTTTTGACTCTGGAAACACCATATATTTT
CDR3aa: CASSEWEGVFDSGNTIYF
v_gene: TRBV6-1
j_gene: TRBJ1-3
d_gene: .
abundance: .

CDR3nt: TGTGCCAGTAGTATCAAGGGGAGGTACGAGCAGTACTTC
CDR3aa: CASSIKGRYEQYF
v_gene: TRBV19
j_gene: TRBJ2-7
d_gene: .
abundance: .

CDR3nt: TGTGCCAGCAGTGGGACTAGCGACGAGCAGTACTTC
CDR3aa: CASSGTSDEQYF
v_gene: TRBV12-3/TRBV12-4
j_gene: TRBJ2-7
d_gene: TRBD2
abundance: .

CDR3nt: TGTGCCAGCAGCTTAGAGCCAGGTCTGAGGGCTAGCTCCTACAATGAGCAGTTCTTC
CDR3aa: CASSLEPGLRASSYNEQFF
v_gene: TRBV11-2
j_gene: TRBJ2-1
d_gene: .
abundance: .

CDR3nt: TGTGCCAGCAGTGCCGGGACAGCGGTGGAGACCCAGTACTTC
CDR3aa: CASSAGTAVETQYF
v_gene: TRBV2
j_gene: TRBJ2-5
d_gene: TRBD1
abundance: few

CDR3nt: TGTGCCTGGAGTGTAGGGGGAGCTGGAAACACCATATATTTT
CDR3aa: CAWSVGGAGNTIYF
v_gene: TRBV30
j_gene: TRBJ1-3
d_gene: .
abundance: .

CDR3nt: TGTGCCAGCTCACCACCTTCTAGTACTGAAGCTTTCTTT
CDR3aa: CASSPPSSTEAFF
v_gene: TRBV18
j_gene: TRBJ1-1
d_gene: .
abundance: few

CDR3nt: TGTGCCACCAGACTAGTGGAGACCCAGTACTTC
CDR3aa: CATRLVETQYF
v_gene: TRBV24-1
j_gene: TRBJ2-5
d_gene: .
abundance: few

CDR3nt: TGTGCCAGCAGCCGGATGGGGCGACAGGGCAATCAGCCCCAGCATTTT
CDR3aa: CASSRMGRQGNQPQHF
v_gene: TRBV27
j_gene: TRBJ1-5
d_gene: .
abundance: .

CDR3nt: TGTGCCAGCAGCAAGACACTGAACACTGAAGCTTTCTTT
CDR3aa: CASSKTLNTEAFF
v_gene: TRBV5-6
j_gene: TRBJ1-1
d_gene: .
abundance: .

CDR3nt: TGTGCCAGCTCACCGGGGGACAGGTTAGAAGCTTTCTTT
CDR3aa: CASSPGDRLEAFF
v_gene: TRBV18
j_gene: TRBJ1-1
d_gene: TRBD1
abundance: .

CDR3nt: TGTGCCAGCAGTGGTTTTACGGAGAGCTACGAGCAGTACTTC
CDR3aa: CASSGFTESYEQYF
v_gene: TRBV2
j_gene: TRBJ2-7
d_gene: .
abundance: .

CDR3nt: TGTGCCAGCAGCTTGGGTGACGCGGGAGTAGTCTACGAGCAGTACTTC
CDR3aa: CASSLGDAGVVYEQYF
v_gene: TRBV5-4
j_gene: TRBJ2-7
d_gene: TRBD2
abundance: .

CDR3nt: TGCGCCAGCAGCTTGTGGGGGGGCAATCAGCCCCAGCATTTT
CDR3aa: CASSLWGGNQPQHF
v_gene: TRBV5-1
j_gene: TRBJ1-5
d_gene: .
abundance: .

CDR3nt: TGTGCCAGCAGCTTGGGAGGGGGGGGCTCCTACGAGCAGTACTTC
CDR3aa: CASSLGGGGSYEQYF
v_gene: TRBV5-4
j_gene: TRBJ2-7
d_gene: .
abundance: .

CDR3nt: TGTGCTAGTGGAGAGCTAGCGGGGGGGTACAATGAGCAGTTCTTC
CDR3aa: CASGELAGGYNEQFF
v_gene: TRBV12-5
j_gene: TRBJ2-1
d_gene: TRBD2
abundance: .

CDR3nt: TGCGCCAGCAGCTTGCTTAGCGGGAGGAGCGACGAGCAGTACTTC
CDR3aa: CASSLLSGRSDEQYF
v_gene: TRBV5-1
j_gene: TRBJ2-7
d_gene: TRBD2
abundance: .

CDR3nt: TGTGCCAGCAGATTGGACAGGGGGCGGAATTCACCCCTCCACTTT
CDR3aa: CASRLDRGRNSPLHF
v_gene: TRBV7-3
j_gene: TRBJ1-6
d_gene: TRBD1
abundance: .

CDR3nt: TGTGCCAGCAGTGAAGCAAAGGGACAGGGTCGATATGGCTACACCTTC
CDR3aa: CASSEAKGQGRYGYTF
v_gene: TRBV2
j_gene: TRBJ1-2
d_gene: TRBD1
abundance: .

CDR3nt: TGCGCCAGCAGCTGGACAGGGGTGGGCACCGGGGAGCTGTTTTTT
CDR3aa: CASSWTGVGTGELFF
v_gene: TRBV5-1
j_gene: TRBJ2-2
d_gene: TRBD1
abundance: once

CDR3nt: TGTGCCAGCAGTGAGGACACCCCTTCTAACTATGGCTACACCTTC
CDR3aa: CASSEDTPSNYGYTF
v_gene: TRBV2
j_gene: TRBJ1-2
d_gene: .
abundance: few

CDR3nt: TGTGCCAGCAGCCAAAACAGGGGTGAAGCTTTCTTT
CDR3aa: CASSQNRGEAFF
v_gene: TRBV4-2
j_gene: TRBJ1-1
d_gene: TRBD1
abundance: .

CDR3nt: TGTGCCAGCAGTTTATTCGGGGCGGGGCGCGAGCAGTACTTC
CDR3aa: CASSLFGAGREQYF
v_gene: TRBV28
j_gene: TRBJ2-7
d_gene: .
abundance: .

CDR3nt: TGTGCCAGCAGTTTAATGTCGCGGGGCTCTGGAAACACCATATATTTT
CDR3aa: CASSLMSRGSGNTIYF
v_gene: TRBV28
j_gene: TRBJ1-3
d_gene: .
abundance: .

CDR3nt: TGTGCCAGCAGCCAAGATAATACGGGGGAGACCCAGTACTTC
CDR3aa: CASSQDNTGETQYF
v_gene: TRBV3-1/TRBV3-2
j_gene: TRBJ2-5
d_gene: .
abundance: .

CDR3nt: TGCGCCAGCAGCTGGAGAACCCGGACAGGGGGCGTGTACACCGGGGAGCTGTTTTTT
CDR3aa: CASSWRTRTGGVYTGELFF
v_gene: TRBV5-1
j_gene: TRBJ2-2
d_gene: TRBD1
abundance: .

CDR3nt: TGTGCCAGTAGTATAGTGGGGGCTGACACTGAAGCTTTCTTT
CDR3aa: CASSIVGADTEAFF
v_gene: TRBV19
j_gene: TRBJ1-1
d_gene: .
abundance: .